Listed below are T cell receptor beta chains from one sample, sequenced in a study of blood T cell repertoires in COVID-19. The assay was immunoSEQ multiplex PCR, and TCRdb's table has in-frame clones only and misses some. The sample records roughly 150,000 clones, 78% being singletons. Sequenced material: peripheral blood. Receptor source: a woman at least 80 years old with acute or convalescent COVID-19. CDR3s include the opening cysteine and the closing phenylalanine or tryptophan.

V,CDR3
TRBV28,CASSSGLAGVSDTQYF
TRBV5-1,CASSMDRGHNSPLHF
TRBV10-2,CASSESRVAGSTDTQYF
TRBV7-9,CASTPGGQVEKLFF
TRBV5-1,CASSLTGTSGANVLTF
TRBV5-5,CASTPPRQGAYEQYF
TRBV2,CASKGDLNTEGFF
TRBV29-1,CSVSTGLNTEAFF
TRBV5-1,CASFPGGREIYGYTF
TRBV10-1,CASKGQGNTEAFF